This T cell receptor beta chain was captured by sequencing in a study of T cell repertoires in cytomegalovirus infection. Study-wide background: Public TCR beta signatures were indicative of both CMV infection and a matching HLA type.

TCRdb analysed the reads with MiXCR anew, one entry per CDR3 protein. This table holds 210,000 or so distinct CDR3 sequences, 6.5% found once. Study-level points and caveats: HLA-C-restricted TCR beta clonotypes specific for CMV led the ex vivo response. Identification of carriers of CMV plus the relevant HLA was performed using cumulative public TCR beta family frequency.

This clonotype has a count of ten or more. What it recognizes is unknown. The source material was PBMCs. This TCR was sampled from a human donor in good health (CMV status not recorded). Some clones in this sample may be carry-over from other donors' samples.

CDR3 region: CASSLAQGRETEAFF. In DNA form, the CDR3 reads TGTGCCAGCAGCTTAGCGCAGGGGCGGGAAACTGAAGCTTTCTTT. The chain employs TRBV7-2 and TRBJ1-1; tentative D call: TRBD1 (6 bases). V lost 0 bases and J 5 bases, leaving 13 bases between the germline ends. The CDR3 is made up of 15 amino acids. Germline CDR1 and CDR2: SGHTA and FQGNSA. Full variable domain (missing parts from reference TRBV7-2 and TRBJ1-1): GAGVSQSPSNKVTEKGKDVELRCDPISGHTALYWYRQSLGQGLEFLIYFQGNSAPDKSGLPSDRFSAERTGGSVSTLTIQRTQQEDSAVYLCASSLAQGRETEAFFGQGTRLTVV.